This section outlines one T cell receptor (beta chain) sequence together with its context. Germline V gene sequence: CDR1 MGHRA, CDR2 YSYEKL. Trimming removed 1 base from V and 4 bases from J, with 10 bases in between. The CDR3 length is 15 residues. Assay: immunoSEQ multiplex PCR; the TCRdb copy retains only in-frame clones and omits some. The sample has some 300,000 clones; around 85% are singletons. These data belong to a study of Ad26.COV2.S vaccination and SARS-CoV-2 variants. Documented treatment: approximately 18 received Ad26.COV2.S at low or high dose, single or two shots; roughly five received placebo; per-sample allocation not given. Sampling happened 63 days after the first vaccine or placebo injection.

The sequence was obtained from a person aged 18 to 65 who received the Ad26.COV2.S COVID-19 vaccine or a placebo. The input for sequencing was peripheral blood, taken in a trial of Ad26.COV2.S vaccine versus placebo. The chain links TRBV4-1 to TRBJ1-4; no definite D call. Here the CDR3 reads CASSQGAGLNEKLFF. The CDR3 DNA reads as TGCGCCAGCAGCCAAGGGGCAGGCCTTAATGAAAAACTGTTTTTT.